Following are 3 T cell receptor beta chains from one sample sequenced in a study of human T cells and chemical hapten exposure. TCRdb reanalysed the RACE reads using MiXCR and keeps one entry per CDR3 protein. The sample carries tens of thousands of distinct CDR3 sequences, 11% recorded once. Time point noted: patch test 3, about 24 weeks after DPC sensitization. Treatment noted: therapeutic diphenylcyclopropenone sensitization with weekly scalp DPC. The material sequenced was whole blood, taken in connection with sensitization to the hapten diphenylcyclopropenone (DPC). Receptor source: a woman aged 30 to 39 with alopecia areata. Some clones in this sample may be carry-over from other donors' samples.

The sample holds many counts of this clonotype. This rearrangement joins TRBV7-2 to TRBJ2-3, with unresolved D. Germline CDR1 SGHTA, CDR2 FQGNSA. Trimming shortened V by 5 bases and J by 5 bases, and 8 bases separated the two germline ends. The CDR3 sequence is 12 residues long. In DNA, the CDR3 is TGTGCCAGCAGCCCGGCCGGAGATACGCAGTATTTT. This codes for CASSPAGDTQYF. The full variable domain, its missing parts supplied by reference TRBV7-2 and TRBJ2-3, is GAGVSQSPSNKVTEKGKDVELRCDPISGHTALYWYRQSLGQGLEFLIYFQGNSAPDKSGLPSDRFSAERTGGSVSTLTIQRTQQEDSAVYLCASSPAGDTQYFGPGTRLTVL.

This clonotype was recorded many times. J is TRBJ1-1 and V is TRBV7-9; D may be TRBD1 (6 bases). The CDR3 has 16 residues. V was trimmed by 5 bases and J by 0 bases, leaving 16 bases between them. The V gene's germline CDR1 is SEHNR and CDR2 FQNEAQ (reference sequence). The CDR3 nucleotides are TGTGCCAGCAGCCCATTATCGGGGGGCATGAACACTGAAGCTTTCTTT. Translation: CASSPLSGGMNTEAFF.

This clonotype came up a few times. J is TRBJ1-2 and V is TRBV29-1; tentative D call: TRBD1 (5 bases). The V gene's germline CDR1 is SQVTM and CDR2 ANQGSEA. V lost 5 bases and J lost 7, with 8 bases in between. The CDR3 extends over 10 amino acids. The CDR3 nucleotides are TGCAGCGTTTCCCAGGGTGGCTACACCTTC. Translation: CSVSQGGYTF.